This T cell receptor beta chain derives from a study of blood T cell repertoires in COVID-19. Whole-study context: The origin of the acute and convalescent COVID-19 samples was the United States, Italy and Spain. The cDNA or gDNA used as material had been derived from T cells, B-cell-depleted T cells, or PBMCs.

Clones were sequenced by immunoSEQ multiplex PCR, and TCRdb holds only the in-frame ones, with some missing. The sample contains some 99,000 clones, 80% to 90% of which appear only once. This CDR3 region has 15 residues. The germline V gene encodes CDR1 SGHTA and CDR2 FQGNSA. V trimming: 4 bases; J trimming: 0 bases; junction bases outside the gene matches: 3. This TCR derives from a human donor in a cohort sampled during active COVID-19. The sequenced material came from peripheral blood. The chain has TRBV7-2 and TRBJ2-1; 7 positions match TRBD2. CDR3: CASSSIAGSYNEQFF. The CDR3 DNA sequence: TGTGCCAGCAGCTCGATAGCGGGCTCCTACAATGAGCAGTTCTTC.